This T cell receptor (beta chain) was captured in a study of blood T cell repertoires in COVID-19. The wider study: The analysed material was cDNA or gDNA that came from T cells, B-cell-depleted T cells, or PBMCs.

The authors' processing: Reference gene primer amplification gave estimated nucleated cell counts. The method was immunoSEQ multiplex PCR; TCRdb's version includes in-frame clones alone and lacks a portion of them. V, J and clone size are taken as reported in that table, and D and trimming were inferred from the DNA itself. The sample shows under 300,000 clones, 75% to 85% of them seen only once. CDR3 size: 14 residues. V lost 3 bases, J lost 9 bases, and 21 bases lay in between. CDR1 and CDR2 (germline): DFQATT, SNEGSKA (reference sequence). This TCR came from a middle-aged man who had recovered from COVID-19. The specimen was peripheral blood. The V call is TRBV20-1, the J call TRBJ2-7, with D tentatively TRBD2 (6 bases). As DNA, the CDR3 is TGCAGTGCTAGTAGGGCAGGGTCTAGCGATCGGCAGTACTTC. Its protein is CSASRAGSSDRQYF.